These T cell receptor beta chains were read from a single sample in a study of T cells expressing NK-cell markers. TCRdb re-analyzed the 5' RACE reads; it lists each CDR3 protein once, without DNA. The table counts a few hundred thousand distinct CDR3 sequences; under 6.5% lies in the top ten. The sequencing sample was made of blood T cells: a sorted CD56 or NKG2C T cell subset, CD4+ or CD8+ T cells, or bulk PBMC T cells (not recorded which). Receptor source: a man aged 18-70 years in good health. Both conserved end residues are part of each CDR3.

j_gene	v_gene	CDR3aa
TRBJ2-7	TRBV6-2/TRBV6-3	CASLRLIPSYEQYF
TRBJ1-1	TRBV6-1	CAIKDRTNTEAFF
TRBJ2-5	TRBV6-1	CASSPGPTVRTQYF
TRBJ1-1	TRBV6-5	CASSSSLDSTEAFF
TRBJ2-3	TRBV20-1	CSADSAGVADTQYF
TRBJ2-7	TRBV5-1	CASSPQREEQYF
TRBJ2-1	TRBV5-5	CASSPGTSGGNNEQFF
TRBJ1-6	TRBV7-3	CASSSKVGDRELLSPLHF
TRBJ1-6	TRBV4-2	CASSQFGEVYSPLHF
TRBJ1-1	TRBV20-1	CSADRDGVEAFF
TRBJ1-2	TRBV30	CAWSVPGASTF
TRBJ2-2	TRBV4-2	CASKGAGELFF
TRBJ1-5	TRBV6-4	CASRATQPQHF
TRBJ1-1	TRBV6-1	CASSGNGVPEAFF
TRBJ1-1	TRBV5-6	CASSLGNRLYTEAFF
TRBJ1-1	TRBV20-1	CSARVTTAFRTEAFF